Following are 20 T cell receptor beta chains from one sample sequenced in a study of human T cells and chemical hapten exposure (dated by TCRdb to the early 2020s). According to the study, the label for this sample's time point signals: pre-sensitization, week 0. The treatment or condition label, as the study defines it: therapeutic diphenylcyclopropenone sensitization with weekly scalp DPC. Library construction relied on RACE. TCRdb names NextSeq 500 as the instrument used. In TCRdb, the public reads were trimmed at Q25 with fastp and aligned with MiXCR, with productive beta chains retained. Rows are unified per CDR3 protein, each entry keeping the most common DNA and genes. The sample yields some 400,000 distinct CDR3 sequences; more than 4.5% were counted once. The top ten clonotypes cover 2.5% to 3% of the sample. Sequencing used whole blood, obtained in connection with sensitization to the hapten diphenylcyclopropenone (DPC). All receptors derive from a woman aged 45 to 65 with alopecia areata. Some clones in this sample may be carry-over from other donors' samples.

Ten or more counts support this clonotype. The V gene is TRBV5-4, the J gene TRBJ2-2; 14 bases map to TRBD2. Germline CDR1 and CDR2: SGHNT and YYREEE (reference sequence). CDR3 length: 17 residues. J gave up 1 base and V 4 bases, and 3 bases lay outside the gene matches. In DNA form, the CDR3 reads TGTGCCAGCAGCGGGACTAGCGGGAGTTTGAACACCGGGGAGCTGTTTTTT. It codes for CASSGTSGSLNTGELFF.

The CDR3 here is CSARAGAGNTIYF. For the CDR3, the DNA is TGCAGTGCTAGAGCCGGGGCTGGAAACACCATATATTTT. The genes are TRBV20-1 and TRBJ1-3; D is unclear. V was trimmed by 1 base and J by 2 bases, leaving 6 bases between them. CDR3 size: 13 residues. Germline V CDR1 and CDR2: DFQATT, SNEGSKA (reference sequence).

In its sample, this clonotype was seen many times. The chain recombines TRBV11-2 with TRBJ2-1; D is ambiguous. The CDR3 loop spans 15 amino acids. Germline V CDR1 and CDR2: SGHAT, FQNNGV. Trimming took 0 bases from V and 5 from J, leaving 11 bases between them. The CDR3 reads CASSLDPIGDNEQFF. The CDR3 DNA follows: TGTGCCAGCAGCTTAGATCCCATTGGGGACAATGAGCAGTTCTTC.

This clonotype was counted at least ten times. The chain joins TRBV11-2 to TRBJ2-3; no definite D call. Between the trimmed V and J ends, which lost 3 bases and 4 bases, there was a span of 8 bases. The CDR3 length is 13 residues. The V gene's germline CDR1 is SGHAT and CDR2 FQNNGV. The CDR3 loop reads CASSFDPPDTQYF. CDR3 DNA: TGTGCCAGCAGCTTTGACCCGCCAGATACGCAGTATTTT. Based on the CDR3 plus reference TRBV11-2 and TRBJ2-3, the full variable domain is EAGVAQSPRYKIIEKRQSVAFWCNPISGHATLYWYQQILGQGPKLLIQFQNNGVVDDSQLPKDRFSAERLKGVDSTLKIQPAKLEDSAVYLCASSFDPPDTQYFGPGTRLTVL.

The chain is built from TRBV12-3 or TRBV12-4 and TRBJ1-1; 7 bases align to TRBD1. With 7 bases clipped from V and 3 bases from J, the junction kept 5 bases outside the gene matches. The CDR3 runs 13 residues. The CDR3 region has the DNA TGTGCCAGCAAGACAGGGTTTTACACTGAAGCTTTCTTT. Its protein product is CASKTGFYTEAFF.

This clonotype has a count of ten or more. The chain combines TRBV7-9 with TRBJ1-5; D gene uncertain. Germline V gene data show CDR1 as SEHNR and CDR2 as FQNEAQ (reference sequence). This CDR3 region has 12 residues. V was shortened by 1 base and J by 9 bases, with 7 bases between the two germline ends. Here the CDR3 reads CASSLGEGPQHF. CDR3 coding DNA: TGTGCCAGCAGCTTAGGAGAGGGGCCCCAGCATTTT.

This clonotype has at least ten counts. The chain joins TRBV27 to TRBJ2-7; 12 nucleotides agree with TRBD1. Germline CDR1 and CDR2: MNHEY and SMNVEV (reference sequence). The CDR3 consists of 15 residues. J was trimmed by 2 bases and V by 6 bases; bases with no gene match: 5. DNA for the CDR3: TGTGCCAGCAGCCGCGGGACAGGGGGCCCCTACGAGCAGTACTTC. Translating it yields CASSRGTGGPYEQYF.

The rearrangement links TRBV12-3 or TRBV12-4 to TRBJ1-5; a weak D match, TRBD1 (6 bases). CDR3 length: 16 amino acids. With 3 bases removed from V and 2 bases from J, the gap between germline ends came to 14 bases. The chain's CDR3 is CASSFERGGRNQPQHF. In nucleotides, the CDR3 is TGTGCCAGCAGTTTTGAGAGGGGGGGACGCAATCAGCCCCAGCATTTT.

This clonotype was found many times. The J gene is TRBJ2-3, the V gene TRBV5-1; D perhaps matches TRBD2 (5 bases). The CDR3 is 14 amino acids. Germline V gives CDR1 SGHRS, CDR2 YFSETQ. The germline V and J ends were trimmed by 1 base and 3 bases, with 9 bases remaining between them. CDR3 sequence: CASSLLVATDTQYF. CDR3 DNA: TGCGCCAGCAGCTTGTTGGTAGCGACAGATACGCAGTATTTT.

In its sample, this clonotype was seen once. The chain joins TRBV12-3 or TRBV12-4 to TRBJ2-7, with 9 bases aligning to TRBD2. The CDR3 totals 13 residues. With V trimmed by 8 bases and J by 8 bases, 10 bases remained unmatched. In nucleotides, the CDR3 is TGTGCCAGCTCCCCAGCGGGAGGTTACCAGCAGTACTTC. As protein: CASSPAGGYQQYF.

This clonotype was seen a handful of times. DNA for the CDR3: TGTGCCTGGAGTCCCCCGGGACAGCTCCAAGAGACCCAGTACTTC. This sequence encodes CAWSPPGQLQETQYF. The chain uses TRBV30 and TRBJ2-5, with TRBD1 identical over 7 bases. V was pared by 2 bases and J by 1 base, with 7 bases of the junction left unmatched. This CDR3 has 15 residues. Germline V lookup: CDR1 GTSNPN, CDR2 SVGIG (reference sequence).

This chain connects TRBV2 to TRBJ2-1, with a tentative D call TRBD1 (6 bases). The V gene's germline CDR1 is SNHLY and CDR2 FYNNEI. The CDR3 has 14 amino acids. V was pared by 5 bases and J by 2 bases, with 10 bases between. The CDR3 loop is CASSSGVTYNEQFF. Written as DNA, the CDR3 is TGTGCCAGCAGTTCAGGGGTTACCTACAATGAGCAGTTCTTC.

This clonotype was recorded many times. The chain links TRBV10-3 to TRBJ2-3; D is possibly TRBD1 or TRBD2 (5 bases each). CDR3 length equals 15 residues. In germline, CDR1 is ENHRY, CDR2 SYGVKD. Between the trimmed V and J ends, which lost 6 bases and 0 bases, there was a span of 13 bases. This CDR3 is CAIRGDGGSTDTQYF. Here the CDR3 DNA reads TGTGCCATCAGGGGGGATGGCGGGAGCACAGATACGCAGTATTTT.

The table lists this clonotype with many counts. The chain links TRBV29-1 to TRBJ2-7; TRBD1 matches at 10 bases. The germline V gene encodes CDR1 SQVTM and CDR2 ANQGSEA. V dropped 6 bases and J dropped 8; count of bases not matched to a gene: 10. This CDR3 is built from 13 residues. The CDR3, as DNA: TGCAGCGTGGGGACAGGGGTCGGAGAGAAGCAGTACTTC. Translating gives CSVGTGVGEKQYF.

This clonotype was picked up many times. The rearrangement uses TRBV19 and TRBJ1-5; D is possibly TRBD1 (5 bases). CDR3 length equals 12 residues. Per germline, CDR1 LNHDA and CDR2 SQIVND (reference sequence). V was clipped by 6 bases and J by 5 bases, with 8 bases between them. The CDR3 spells CASRFRDQPQHF. Written as DNA, the CDR3 is TGTGCCAGTAGGTTCAGGGATCAGCCCCAGCATTTT.

This clonotype was seen repeatedly, ten times or more. The V and J genes are TRBV11-2 and TRBJ1-1, with TRBD1 identical over 8 bases. Unmatched junction bases numbered 10, after V lost 5 bases and J lost 5 bases. Germline V gives CDR1 SGHAT, CDR2 FQNNGV. This CDR3 region has 15 residues. This CDR3 reads CASSRGQGPKTEAFF. In DNA, the CDR3 is TGTGCCAGCAGCCGCGGACAGGGCCCGAAAACTGAAGCTTTCTTT. The whole variable domain, remainder taken from reference TRBV11-2 and TRBJ1-1, is EAGVAQSPRYKIIEKRQSVAFWCNPISGHATLYWYQQILGQGPKLLIQFQNNGVVDDSQLPKDRFSAERLKGVDSTLKIQPAKLEDSAVYLCASSRGQGPKTEAFFGQGTRLTVV.

This clonotype has a count of ten or more. This sequence joins TRBV14 and TRBJ2-1, with 7 positions matching TRBD2. With V trimmed by 5 bases and J by 4 bases, 5 bases remained unmatched. Per germline, CDR1 SGHDN and CDR2 FVKESK. This CDR3 contains 14 residues. The CDR3 nucleotides read TGTGCCAGCAGCGGTACTAGCGTTTACAATGAGCAGTTCTTC. This gives the protein CASSGTSVYNEQFF.

The chain carries TRBV6-1 and TRBJ1-1; 8 bases match TRBD1. Germline trimming cut 5 bases from V and 4 bases from J; bases unmatched to any gene: 15. Germline V lookup: CDR1 MNHNS, CDR2 SASEGT. CDR3 size: 17 residues. The CDR3 region is CASSPNPRQGAGTEAFF. CDR3 nucleotide sequence: TGTGCCAGCAGTCCCAACCCAAGGCAGGGGGCAGGCACTGAAGCTTTCTTT.

This chain uses TRBV29-1 with TRBJ1-2; 10 bases agree with TRBD1. Germline V CDR1 and CDR2: SQVTM, ANQGSEA. The ends lost 6 bases at V and 2 bases at J; junction bases unmatched: 6. CDR3 length equals 14 residues. CDR3 residues: CSVPGTGVNYGYTF. For the CDR3, the DNA is TGCAGCGTCCCTGGGACAGGGGTGAACTATGGCTACACCTTC.

Only a few counts were recorded for this clonotype. This chain's CDR3 is CASSRDYPYEQYF. DNA of the CDR3: TGTGCCAGCAGCCGGGACTACCCCTACGAGCAGTACTTC. The chain joins TRBV14 to TRBJ2-7; 7 positions agree with TRBD2. This CDR3 has 13 amino acids. Germline CDR1 is SGHDN and CDR2 is FVKESK. J was trimmed by 2 bases and V by 4 bases; bases with no gene match: 2.